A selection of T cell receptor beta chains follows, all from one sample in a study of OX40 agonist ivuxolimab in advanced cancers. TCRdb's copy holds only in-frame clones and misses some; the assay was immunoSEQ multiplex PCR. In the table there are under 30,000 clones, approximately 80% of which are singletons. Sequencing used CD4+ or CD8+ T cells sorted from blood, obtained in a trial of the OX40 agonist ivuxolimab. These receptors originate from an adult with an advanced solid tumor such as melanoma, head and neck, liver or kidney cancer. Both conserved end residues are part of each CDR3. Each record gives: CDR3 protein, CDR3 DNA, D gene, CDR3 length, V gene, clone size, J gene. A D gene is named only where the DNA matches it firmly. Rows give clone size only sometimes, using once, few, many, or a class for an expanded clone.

cdr3_aa: CAWSQHHSYEQYF
cdr3_nt: TGTGCCTGGAGTCAACACCATTCCTACGAGCAGTACTTC
d_call: -
cdr3_length: 13
v_call: TRBV30
clone_size: -
j_call: TRBJ2-7

cdr3_aa: CAWVRENTEAFF
cdr3_nt: TGTGCCTGGGTACGGGAGAACACTGAAGCTTTCTTT
d_call: -
cdr3_length: 12
v_call: TRBV30
clone_size: -
j_call: TRBJ1-1

cdr3_aa: CASSVRSTEAFF
cdr3_nt: TGTGCCAGCAGCGTCCGAAGTACTGAAGCTTTCTTT
d_call: -
cdr3_length: 12
v_call: TRBV7-2
clone_size: -
j_call: TRBJ1-1

cdr3_aa: CASRDSPGEQFF
cdr3_nt: TGTGCCAGCAGGGACTCCCCGGGGGAGCAGTTCTTC
d_call: -
cdr3_length: 12
v_call: TRBV25-1
clone_size: -
j_call: TRBJ2-1

cdr3_aa: CASSPPGGGANVLTF
cdr3_nt: TGTGCCAGTAGTCCCCCCGGAGGTGGGGCCAACGTCCTGACTTTC
d_call: -
cdr3_length: 15
v_call: TRBV19
clone_size: -
j_call: TRBJ2-6

cdr3_aa: CASSRDRANTEAFF
cdr3_nt: TGTGCCAGCAGCAGAGACAGGGCGAACACTGAAGCTTTCTTT
d_call: TRBD1
cdr3_length: 14
v_call: TRBV5-6
clone_size: -
j_call: TRBJ1-1

cdr3_aa: CASSLVGTGEAFF
cdr3_nt: TGTGCCAGCAGCTTAGTAGGGACAGGTGAAGCTTTCTTT
d_call: TRBD1
cdr3_length: 13
v_call: TRBV11-2
clone_size: -
j_call: TRBJ1-1

cdr3_aa: CASRVTGDQAFF
cdr3_nt: TGTGCCAGCAGAGTTACAGGGGACCAAGCTTTCTTT
d_call: TRBD1
cdr3_length: 12
v_call: TRBV5-5
clone_size: -
j_call: TRBJ1-1

cdr3_aa: CASSLERERGYTF
cdr3_nt: TGCGCCAGCAGCTTGGAACGTGAGCGTGGCTACACCTTC
d_call: -
cdr3_length: 13
v_call: TRBV5-1
clone_size: few
j_call: TRBJ1-2

cdr3_aa: CASSTQGESWKQYF
cdr3_nt: TGTGCCAGCAGTACCCAGGGGGAATCTTGGAAGCAGTACTTC
d_call: TRBD1
cdr3_length: 14
v_call: TRBV6-1
clone_size: few
j_call: TRBJ2-7

cdr3_aa: CASSPKGGGTGELFF
cdr3_nt: TGTGCCAGCAGCCCTAAGGGAGGTGGTACCGGGGAGCTGTTTTTT
d_call: -
cdr3_length: 15
v_call: TRBV5-4
clone_size: -
j_call: TRBJ2-2

cdr3_aa: CASRAQGEGNSPLHF
cdr3_nt: TGTGCCAGCAGAGCGCAGGGGGAAGGGAATTCACCCCTCCACTTT
d_call: TRBD1
cdr3_length: 15
v_call: TRBV2
clone_size: -
j_call: TRBJ1-6

cdr3_aa: CAWSPGVAGGYYNEQFF
cdr3_nt: TGTGCCTGGAGTCCCGGAGTAGCGGGAGGGTATTACAATGAGCAGTTCTTC
d_call: TRBD2
cdr3_length: 17
v_call: TRBV30
clone_size: -
j_call: TRBJ2-1

cdr3_aa: CASSFQGGGNQPQHF
cdr3_nt: TGTGCCAGCAGTTTTCAGGGAGGGGGCAATCAGCCCCAGCATTTT
d_call: -
cdr3_length: 15
v_call: TRBV27
clone_size: few
j_call: TRBJ1-5

cdr3_aa: CASSFDSGSYYEQFF
cdr3_nt: TGTGCCAGCAGCTTCGATAGCGGGAGTTATTATGAGCAGTTCTTC
d_call: TRBD2
cdr3_length: 15
v_call: TRBV7-2
clone_size: -
j_call: TRBJ2-1

cdr3_aa: CASSLGDEQFF
cdr3_nt: TGTGCCAGCAGCTTAGGCGATGAGCAGTTCTTC
d_call: -
cdr3_length: 11
v_call: TRBV7-9
clone_size: few
j_call: TRBJ2-1

cdr3_aa: CASSLGSGVRNTEAFF
cdr3_nt: TGCGCCAGCAGCTTGGGTTCGGGGGTGAGGAACACTGAAGCTTTCTTT
d_call: -
cdr3_length: 16
v_call: TRBV5-1
clone_size: -
j_call: TRBJ1-1

cdr3_aa: CASSRDFYEQYF
cdr3_nt: TGTGCCAGCAGTAGAGACTTCTACGAGCAGTACTTC
d_call: -
cdr3_length: 12
v_call: TRBV27
clone_size: -
j_call: TRBJ2-7

cdr3_aa: CASSPLDRVNEKLFF
cdr3_nt: TGTGCCAGCAGCCCCCTGGACAGGGTTAATGAAAAACTGTTTTTT
d_call: TRBD1
cdr3_length: 15
v_call: TRBV28
clone_size: -
j_call: TRBJ1-4

cdr3_aa: CASGFTGLTSSYNSPLHF
cdr3_nt: TGTGCCAGCGGGTTCACAGGGTTAACGAGCTCCTATAATTCACCCCTCCACTTT
d_call: -
cdr3_length: 18
v_call: TRBV2
clone_size: -
j_call: TRBJ1-6

cdr3_aa: CAWSVDEGPLPKALHF
cdr3_nt: TGTGCCTGGAGTGTAGATGAGGGGCCGTTGCCGAAGGCCCTCCACTTT
d_call: -
cdr3_length: 16
v_call: TRBV30
clone_size: -
j_call: TRBJ1-6

cdr3_aa: CVSEVGSTGELFF
cdr3_nt: TGTGTATCGGAGGTGGGTAGCACCGGGGAGCTGTTTTTT
d_call: -
cdr3_length: 13
v_call: TRBV28
clone_size: -
j_call: TRBJ2-2

cdr3_aa: CASSRIRAGGTEAFF
cdr3_nt: TGTGCCAGCAGTCGGATCAGGGCAGGGGGGACTGAAGCTTTCTTT
d_call: TRBD1
cdr3_length: 15
v_call: TRBV11-2
clone_size: -
j_call: TRBJ1-1

cdr3_aa: CASSLALAGTGELFF
cdr3_nt: TGTGCCAGCAGCTTAGCTCTGGCGGGCACCGGGGAGCTGTTTTTT
d_call: -
cdr3_length: 15
v_call: TRBV11-3
clone_size: -
j_call: TRBJ2-2

cdr3_aa: CASSWTGRPEAFF
cdr3_nt: TGTGCCAGCAGTTGGACAGGGAGGCCTGAAGCTTTCTTT
d_call: TRBD1
cdr3_length: 13
v_call: TRBV6-1
clone_size: -
j_call: TRBJ1-1

cdr3_aa: CASSYSRQYEQYF
cdr3_nt: TGTGCCAGCAGTTACTCTAGACAGTACGAGCAGTACTTC
d_call: -
cdr3_length: 13
v_call: TRBV6-5
clone_size: -
j_call: TRBJ2-7

cdr3_aa: CASGWGLGTVNEQFF
cdr3_nt: TGTGCTAGTGGTTGGGGCTTAGGGACGGTCAATGAGCAGTTCTTC
d_call: -
cdr3_length: 15
v_call: TRBV12-5
clone_size: -
j_call: TRBJ2-1

cdr3_aa: CSVATGTGDISSTDTQYF
cdr3_nt: TGCAGCGTCGCCACCGGGACAGGGGATATTTCAAGCACAGATACGCAGTATTTT
d_call: TRBD1
cdr3_length: 18
v_call: TRBV29-1
clone_size: -
j_call: TRBJ2-3

cdr3_aa: CASRKGGQETQYF
cdr3_nt: TGTGCCAGCAGGAAGGGGGGACAAGAGACCCAGTACTTC
d_call: -
cdr3_length: 13
v_call: TRBV28
clone_size: -
j_call: TRBJ2-5

cdr3_aa: CASSLTSLRGNQPQHF
cdr3_nt: TGCGCCAGCAGCCTGACAAGCCTAAGAGGCAATCAGCCCCAGCATTTT
d_call: -
cdr3_length: 16
v_call: TRBV4-1
clone_size: -
j_call: TRBJ1-5

cdr3_aa: CASSIGQLNTEAFF
cdr3_nt: TGTGCCAGTAGTATTGGTCAGCTGAACACTGAAGCTTTCTTT
d_call: -
cdr3_length: 14
v_call: TRBV19
clone_size: -
j_call: TRBJ1-1

cdr3_aa: CASSQGTVATNEKLFF
cdr3_nt: TGCGCCAGCAGCCAAGGGACCGTAGCAACTAATGAAAAACTGTTTTTT
d_call: -
cdr3_length: 16
v_call: TRBV4-1
clone_size: -
j_call: TRBJ1-4

cdr3_aa: CAWSNLAGGRDTQYF
cdr3_nt: TGTGCCTGGAGTAACCTAGCGGGGGGTCGAGATACGCAGTATTTT
d_call: TRBD2
cdr3_length: 15
v_call: TRBV30
clone_size: -
j_call: TRBJ2-3

cdr3_aa: CASSPGPPLTGELFF
cdr3_nt: TGTGCCAGCAGCCCGGGACCGCCACTCACCGGGGAGCTGTTTTTT
d_call: -
cdr3_length: 15
v_call: TRBV7-3
clone_size: -
j_call: TRBJ2-2

cdr3_aa: CASSLGTSGSSGANVLTF
cdr3_nt: TGCGCCAGCAGCTTGGGGACTAGCGGGTCCTCTGGGGCCAACGTCCTGACTTTC
d_call: TRBD2
cdr3_length: 18
v_call: TRBV5-1
clone_size: -
j_call: TRBJ2-6

cdr3_aa: CASSSSSGGTDTQYF
cdr3_nt: TGTGCCAGTAGTTCTTCTAGCGGGGGCACAGATACGCAGTATTTT
d_call: TRBD2
cdr3_length: 15
v_call: TRBV19
clone_size: -
j_call: TRBJ2-3

cdr3_aa: CASSQDRGEGEKLFF
cdr3_nt: TGCGCCAGCAGCCAAGATCGGGGGGAAGGAGAAAAACTGTTTTTT
d_call: -
cdr3_length: 15
v_call: TRBV4-1
clone_size: -
j_call: TRBJ1-4

cdr3_aa: CAWTGSYEQYF
cdr3_nt: TGTGCCTGGACTGGCTCCTACGAGCAGTACTTC
d_call: -
cdr3_length: 11
v_call: TRBV30
clone_size: -
j_call: TRBJ2-7

cdr3_aa: CASRPGSAGRTDTQYF
cdr3_nt: TGTGCCAGCAGGCCCGGTTCAGCGGGGCGCACAGATACGCAGTATTTT
d_call: TRBD2
cdr3_length: 16
v_call: TRBV7-2
clone_size: -
j_call: TRBJ2-3